This T cell receptor (beta chain) was sequenced during a study of blood T cell repertoires in COVID-19. Sequenced by immunoSEQ multiplex PCR; TCRdb stores in-frame clones only, minus some. The sample yields about 330,000 clones, about 90% seen once. This clone was seen more than once but under ten times. This CDR3 region has 14 residues. Trimming pared 5 bases from V and 3 bases from J, leaving 12 bases between. Germline loops: CDR1 SNHLY, CDR2 FYNNEI. Sample: PBMCs or T cells enriched from blood (not recorded which). The chain combines TRBV2 with TRBJ2-3; D might be TRBD1 (6 bases). The sequence derives from a woman aged 25 to 39 who had recovered from COVID-19. The CDR3 sequence: CASSYVGATDTQYF. CDR3 nucleotide sequence: TGTGCCAGCAGTTACGTGGGGGCTACAGATACGCAGTATTTT.